The 11 T cell receptor beta chains in this list originate from one sample, sequenced in a study of T cell repertoires in cytomegalovirus infection. Their antigens remain unidentified. TCRdb recomputed calls from the reads with MiXCR, one row per CDR3 protein. The sample carries about 830,000 distinct CDR3 sequences, roughly 33% recorded once. Here the sequenced sample was cultured CD8+ T cells from PBMCs, taken from culture after CMV antigen stimulation. These receptors were collected from a human donor in good health (CMV status not recorded). Some clones in this sample may be carry-over from other donors' samples.

The rearrangement joins TRBV12-3 or TRBV12-4 to TRBJ2-2; 8 nucleotides agree with TRBD1. The V and J ends lost 2 bases and 6 bases, in that order; junction bases with no gene match: 5. CDR3 size: 15 residues. As DNA, the CDR3 is TGTGCCAGCAGTTTAAGAGGACAGGGAGCCGGGGAGCTGTTTTTT. It encodes CASSLRGQGAGELFF.

The chain joins TRBV5-6 to TRBJ1-3; D is possibly TRBD1 (6 bases). The germline V and J ends were trimmed by 0 bases and 9 bases, with 13 bases remaining between them. CDR1 SGHDT and CDR2 YYEEEE come from the germline V gene. The length of the CDR3 is 14 residues. CDR3 sequence: CASSLGTGYSTIYF. The CDR3 DNA follows: TGTGCCAGCAGCTTGGGAACAGGGTATTCCACCATATATTTT.

The V and J genes are TRBV7-9 and TRBJ2-5, with D perhaps TRBD2 (5 bases). V lost 2 bases to trimming and J lost 2 bases, with 18 bases between them. This CDR3 has 17 amino acids. The V gene's germline CDR1 is SEHNR and CDR2 FQNEAQ (reference sequence). The CDR3 nucleotides read TGTGCCAGCAGCTTAACCTTAAGTCTAGCAGGACAAGAGACCCAGTACTTC. It yields the protein CASSLTLSLAGQETQYF.

This chain connects TRBV7-2 to TRBJ1-2; D uncertain. CDR3 length equals 14 residues. The V gene lost 1 base and the J gene lost 4 bases, with 10 bases spanning the gap. Germline CDR1 reads SGHTA; CDR2 reads FQGNSA. CDR3 DNA: TGTGCCAGCAGCTTAGGAGGCGGGTTCTATGGCTACACCTTC. Translated: CASSLGGGFYGYTF.

This rearrangement joins TRBV6-8 to TRBJ1-1; the D is unclear. Germline V gene sequence: CDR1 MNHGY, CDR2 SAAAGT. The CDR3 consists of 8 residues. The V and J ends lost 7 bases and 8 bases respectively, with 2 bases between them. The DNA of the CDR3 is TGTGCCAGCAACGAAGCTTTCTTT. Residues: CASNEAFF.

This clonotype was observed a handful of times. J is TRBJ1-5 and V is TRBV6-1, with D possibly being TRBD1 (6 bases). CDR1 and CDR2 (germline): MNHNS, SASEGT. V dropped 2 bases and J dropped 1 base, with 9 bases sitting between them. The CDR3 loop spans 15 amino acids. The CDR3 DNA is TGTGCCAGCAGTGAACTTACAGGGAGCAATCAGCCCCAGCATTTT. It specifies CASSELTGSNQPQHF.

The sample holds many counts of this clonotype. The V call is TRBV7-2, the J call TRBJ1-1; D possibly corresponds to TRBD1 (6 bases). The CDR3 is 16 amino acids. The V gene's germline CDR1 is SGHTA and CDR2 FQGNSA. Trimming removed 2 bases from V and 3 bases from J, with 16 bases in between. The CDR3 DNA reads TGTGCCAGCAGCTTAACCATGACAGGCCCGGACACTGAAGCTTTCTTT. This gives the protein CASSLTMTGPDTEAFF.

This clonotype was observed once. V gene TRBV5-6 combines with J gene TRBJ2-3, with 7 bases lining up with TRBD1. CDR3 size: 14 residues. Germline V gene lookup returns CDR1 SGHDT and CDR2 YYEEEE. V lost 6 bases and J lost 0; bases outside the gene matches: 4. The CDR3 sequence is CASTYRGSTDTQYF. Here the CDR3 DNA reads TGTGCCAGCACCTACAGGGGTAGCACAGATACGCAGTATTTT.

The J gene is TRBJ1-3, the V gene TRBV2; 9 bases match TRBD1. J lost 3 bases, V lost 5 bases, and 2 bases had no gene match. The CDR3 is made up of 14 amino acids. CDR1 and CDR2 (germline): SNHLY, FYNNEI. For the CDR3, the DNA is TGTGCCAGCAGTCAGGACAGGGGTGGAAACACCATATATTTT. Encoded protein: CASSQDRGGNTIYF.

This clonotype was counted a few times. In DNA, the CDR3 is TGTGCCAGCAGCTCAAATAGGGTGGGCACTGAAGCTTTCTTT. It yields the protein CASSSNRVGTEAFF. The rearrangement joins TRBV6-1 to TRBJ1-1; D gene uncertain. This CDR3 comprises 14 residues. Germline CDR1 and CDR2: MNHNS and SASEGT. Trimming left V 6 bases short and J 4 bases short, with 15 bases between.

At least ten counts were recorded for this clonotype. The rearrangement joins TRBV7-6 to TRBJ1-1, with D tentatively TRBD1 (5 bases). Germline CDR1 SGHVS, CDR2 FNYEAQ. The CDR3 is 13 amino acids. The ends were cut back, 5 bases at V and 4 bases at J, with 11 bases in the middle. The CDR3 DNA reads TGTGCCAGCAGCCGGGACTTCGGCACTGAAGCTTTCTTT. This gives the protein CASSRDFGTEAFF.